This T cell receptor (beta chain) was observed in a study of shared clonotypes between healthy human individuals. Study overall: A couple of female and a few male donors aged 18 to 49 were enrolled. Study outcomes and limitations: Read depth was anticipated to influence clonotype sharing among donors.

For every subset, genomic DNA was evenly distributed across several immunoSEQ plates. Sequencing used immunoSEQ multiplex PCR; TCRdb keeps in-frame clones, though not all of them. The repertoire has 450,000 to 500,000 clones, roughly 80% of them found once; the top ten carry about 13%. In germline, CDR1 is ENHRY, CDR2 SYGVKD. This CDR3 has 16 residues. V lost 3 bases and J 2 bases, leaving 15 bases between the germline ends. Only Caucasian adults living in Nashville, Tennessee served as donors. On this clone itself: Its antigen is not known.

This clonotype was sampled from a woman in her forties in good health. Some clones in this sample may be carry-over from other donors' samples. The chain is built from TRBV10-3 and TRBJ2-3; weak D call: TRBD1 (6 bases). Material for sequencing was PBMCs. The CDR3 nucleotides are TGTGCCATCAGTGACCCCAGGGGCCGATACACAGATACGCAGTATTTT. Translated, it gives CAISDPRGRYTDTQYF.